Listed below are T cell receptor beta chains from one sample, sequenced in a study of blood T cell repertoires in COVID-19. TCRdb's table, derived via immunoSEQ multiplex PCR, lists solely in-frame clones and lacks some. The sample records approximately 220,000 clones, 80% to 90% being singletons. Sequenced material: peripheral blood. The receptors shown here come from a man aged 55 to 70 who had recovered from COVID-19. The CDR3 runs from the conserved cysteine through the conserved F or W. Each record gives: clone size, D gene, V gene, J gene, CDR3 DNA, CDR3 protein. The D gene is left open where the match is weak. Clone sizes are given selectively: once, few, many, or a class where the clone is expanded.

size: few; D: TRBD1; V: TRBV30; J: TRBJ2-2; DNA: TGTGCCTGGGCTTTTCGGGACAGGGTTACCGGGGAGCTGTTTTTT; CDR3: CAWAFRDRVTGELFF
size: few; D: TRBD1; V: TRBV19; J: TRBJ2-7; DNA: TGTGCCAGTAGTACGACAGGGCATCCCTACGAGCAGTACTTC; CDR3: CASSTTGHPYEQYF
size: NA; D: NA; V: TRBV2; J: TRBJ2-7; DNA: TGTGCCAGCAGTGAAAGGCAGGGGGGATCCTACGAGCAGTACTTC; CDR3: CASSERQGGSYEQYF
size: NA; D: TRBD1; V: TRBV6-5; J: TRBJ1-1; DNA: TGTGCCAGCAGTTACGCAGGGGGACGGAACACTGAAGCTTTCTTT; CDR3: CASSYAGGRNTEAFF
size: NA; D: TRBD1; V: TRBV28; J: TRBJ1-4; DNA: TGTGCCAGCAGAGACAGGGGGCCTGAAAAACTGTTTTTT; CDR3: CASRDRGPEKLFF
size: NA; D: TRBD1; V: TRBV5-4; J: TRBJ1-6; DNA: TGTGCCAGCAGCGCCCCGACAGGGGAGAATTCACCCCTCCACTTT; CDR3: CASSAPTGENSPLHF
size: NA; D: TRBD2; V: TRBV7-2; J: TRBJ2-7; DNA: TGTGCCAGCAGCTTAGAAGGGACTAGCGGCACCTACGAGCAGTACTTC; CDR3: CASSLEGTSGTYEQYF
size: NA; D: TRBD1; V: TRBV30; J: TRBJ1-1; DNA: TGTGCCTGGAGTGTACAGGAGGGGGCCGCAGCTTTCTTT; CDR3: CAWSVQEGAAAFF
size: NA; D: NA; V: TRBV11-2; J: TRBJ1-2; DNA: TGTGCCAGCAGCTTGAGGGGAGGTTTTGGCTACACCTTC; CDR3: CASSLRGGFGYTF
size: NA; D: NA; V: TRBV27; J: TRBJ1-2; DNA: TGTGCCAGCAGTCCCCCGGGGGGAGGCTACACCTTC; CDR3: CASSPPGGGYTF
size: NA; D: TRBD1; V: TRBV18; J: TRBJ1-5; DNA: TGTGCCAGCTCACCTCCCGGGACAGGGGTTCAGCCCCAGCATTTT; CDR3: CASSPPGTGVQPQHF
size: NA; D: TRBD1; V: TRBV6-2/TRBV6-3; J: TRBJ1-6; DNA: TGTGCCAGCAGTTCCAGACAGGGCTATAATTCACCCCTCCACTTT; CDR3: CASSSRQGYNSPLHF
size: NA; D: TRBD2; V: TRBV5-4; J: TRBJ2-7; DNA: TGTGCCAGCAGTCCTGGACTAGCTGGTTCCTACGAGCAGTACTTC; CDR3: CASSPGLAGSYEQYF
size: once; D: NA; V: TRBV4-3; J: TRBJ1-1; DNA: TGCGCCAGCAGCCAAGGGATACGGGGGGCTACGGAAGCTTTCTTT; CDR3: CASSQGIRGATEAFF